The text below deals with one T cell receptor beta chain. Its matching antigen is unknown. Beta-chain TCR cDNA was generated via 5'RACE template switching with UMIs. TCRdb reanalyzed the 5' RACE reads and collapses them to one entry per CDR3 protein, without DNA. The sample's table shows about 260,000 distinct CDR3 sequences. The sample originates from a study of T cells expressing NK-cell markers. Looking at the study overall: Investigators obtained TCR beta repertoires from sorted CD3+CD56+NKG2C+, CD3+CD56+NKG2C- and CD3+CD56-NKG2C+ T cells.

Whole-study results and caveats: The CD3+CD56-NKG2C+ fraction of a few donors was also led by these clonotypes.

The CDR3 sequence is 14 residues long. Germline CDR1 is LNHDA and CDR2 is SQIVND (reference sequence). Sequencing was carried out using blood T cells: a sorted CD56 or NKG2C T cell subset, CD4+ or CD8+ T cells, or bulk PBMC T cells (not recorded which). The rearrangement uses TRBV19 and TRBJ1-3; TCRdb selects TRBD1, and the lack of DNA leaves this call unchecked. The receptor comes from a young man in good health. The CDR3 sequence: CASSPAGPGTSIYF.